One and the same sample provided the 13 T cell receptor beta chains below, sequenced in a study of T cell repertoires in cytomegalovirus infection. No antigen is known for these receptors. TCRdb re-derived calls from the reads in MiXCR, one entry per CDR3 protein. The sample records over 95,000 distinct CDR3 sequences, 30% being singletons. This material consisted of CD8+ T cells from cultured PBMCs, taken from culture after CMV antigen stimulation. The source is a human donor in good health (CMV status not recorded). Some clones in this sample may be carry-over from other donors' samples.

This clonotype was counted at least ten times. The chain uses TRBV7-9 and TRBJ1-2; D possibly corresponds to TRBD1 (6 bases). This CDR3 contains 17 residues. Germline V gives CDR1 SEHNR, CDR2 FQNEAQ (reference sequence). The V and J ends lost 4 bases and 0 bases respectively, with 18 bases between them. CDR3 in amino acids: CASSSVTTGTTNYGYTF. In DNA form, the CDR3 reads TGTGCCAGCAGCTCGGTAACTACCGGGACAACTAACTATGGCTACACCTTC. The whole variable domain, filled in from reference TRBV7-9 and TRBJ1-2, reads DTGVSQNPRHKITKRGQNVTFRCDPISEHNRLYWYRQTLGQGPEFLTYFQNEAQLEKSRLLSDRFSAERPKGSFSTLEIQRTEQGDSAMYLCASSSVTTGTTNYGYTFGSGTRLTVV.

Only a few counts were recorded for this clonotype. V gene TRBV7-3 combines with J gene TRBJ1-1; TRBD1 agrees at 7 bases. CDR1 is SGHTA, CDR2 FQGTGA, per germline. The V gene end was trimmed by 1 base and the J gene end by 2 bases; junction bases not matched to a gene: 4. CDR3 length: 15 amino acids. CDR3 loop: CASSLRWDRNTEAFF. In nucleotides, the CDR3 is TGTGCCAGCAGCTTAAGGTGGGACAGAAACACTGAAGCTTTCTTT.

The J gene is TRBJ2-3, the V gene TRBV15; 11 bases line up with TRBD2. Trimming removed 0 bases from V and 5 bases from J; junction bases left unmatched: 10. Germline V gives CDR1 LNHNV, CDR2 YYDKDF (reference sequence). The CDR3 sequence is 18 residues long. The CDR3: CATSRDVLAGEFLDTQYF. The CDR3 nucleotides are TGTGCCACCAGCAGAGATGTACTAGCGGGGGAGTTCTTAGATACGCAGTATTTT.

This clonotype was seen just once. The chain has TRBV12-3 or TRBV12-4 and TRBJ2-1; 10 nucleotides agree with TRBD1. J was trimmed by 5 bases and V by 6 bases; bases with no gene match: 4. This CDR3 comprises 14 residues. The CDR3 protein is CASRTGGGNNEQFF. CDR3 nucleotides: TGTGCCAGCAGGACAGGGGGCGGCAACAATGAGCAGTTCTTC.

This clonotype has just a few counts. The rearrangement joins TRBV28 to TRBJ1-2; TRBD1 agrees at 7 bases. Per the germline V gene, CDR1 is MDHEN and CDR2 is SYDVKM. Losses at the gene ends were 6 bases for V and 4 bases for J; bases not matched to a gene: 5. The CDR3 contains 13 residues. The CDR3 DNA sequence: TGTGCCAGCAGATACAGGGGCGGCTATGGCTACACCTTC. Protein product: CASRYRGGYGYTF.

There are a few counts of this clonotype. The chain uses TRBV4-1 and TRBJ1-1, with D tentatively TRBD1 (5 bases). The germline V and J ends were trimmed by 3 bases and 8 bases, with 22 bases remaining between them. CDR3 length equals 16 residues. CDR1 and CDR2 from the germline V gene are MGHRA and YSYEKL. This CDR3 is CASSHEGFGGYSEAFF. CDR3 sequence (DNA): TGCGCCAGCAGCCACGAAGGTTTTGGGGGGTATTCAGAAGCTTTCTTT.

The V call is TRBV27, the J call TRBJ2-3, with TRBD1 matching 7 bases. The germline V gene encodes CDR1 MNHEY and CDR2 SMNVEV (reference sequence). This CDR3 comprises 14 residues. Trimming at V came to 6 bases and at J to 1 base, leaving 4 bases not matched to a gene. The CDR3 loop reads CASSTDRGTDTQYF. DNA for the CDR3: TGTGCCAGCAGCACCGACAGGGGCACAGATACGCAGTATTTT.

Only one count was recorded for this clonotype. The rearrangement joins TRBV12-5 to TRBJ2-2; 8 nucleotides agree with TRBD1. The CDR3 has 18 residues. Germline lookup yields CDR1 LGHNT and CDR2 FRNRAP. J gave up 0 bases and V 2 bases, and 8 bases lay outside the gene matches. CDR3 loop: CASGLTLGTGANTGELFF. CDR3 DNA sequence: TGTGCTAGTGGTTTGACTCTCGGGACAGGCGCGAACACCGGGGAGCTGTTTTTT. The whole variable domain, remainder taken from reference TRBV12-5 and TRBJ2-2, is DARVTQTPRHKVTEMGQEVTMRCQPILGHNTVFWYRQTMMQGLELLAYFRNRAPLDDSGMPKDRFSAEMPDATLATLKIQPSEPRDSAVYFCASGLTLGTGANTGELFFGEGSRLTVL.

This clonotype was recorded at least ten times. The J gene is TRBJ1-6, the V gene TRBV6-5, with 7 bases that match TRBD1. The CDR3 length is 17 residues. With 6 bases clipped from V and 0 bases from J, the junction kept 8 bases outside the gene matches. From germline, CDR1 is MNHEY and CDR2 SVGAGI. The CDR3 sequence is CASSSDRESSYNSPLHF. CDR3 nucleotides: TGTGCCAGCAGCTCTGACAGGGAGAGCTCCTATAATTCACCCCTCCACTTT.

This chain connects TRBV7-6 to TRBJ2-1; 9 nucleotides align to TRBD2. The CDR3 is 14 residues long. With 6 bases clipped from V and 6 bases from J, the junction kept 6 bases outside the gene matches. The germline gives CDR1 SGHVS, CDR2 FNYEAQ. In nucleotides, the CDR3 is TGTGCCAGCAGGCCCGGGACTAGCCCCAATGAGCAGTTCTTC. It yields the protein CASRPGTSPNEQFF.

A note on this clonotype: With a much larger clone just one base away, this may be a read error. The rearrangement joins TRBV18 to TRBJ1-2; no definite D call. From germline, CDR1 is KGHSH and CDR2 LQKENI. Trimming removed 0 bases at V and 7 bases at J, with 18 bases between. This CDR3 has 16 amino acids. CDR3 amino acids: CASSPPRGVSSGGYTF. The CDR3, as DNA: TGTGCCAGCTCACCACCGAGAGGAGTTAGCTCGGGTGGCTACACCTTC.

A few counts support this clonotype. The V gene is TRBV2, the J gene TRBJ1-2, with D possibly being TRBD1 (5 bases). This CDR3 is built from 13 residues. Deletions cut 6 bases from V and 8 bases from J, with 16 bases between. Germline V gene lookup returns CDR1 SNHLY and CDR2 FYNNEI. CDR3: CASRGRVGRGYTF. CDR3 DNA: TGTGCCAGCAGAGGCAGGGTCGGCCGCGGCTACACCTTC.

In DNA, the CDR3 is TGTGCCAGCAGTCCCGTCGGACCCCGCTCCTACAATGAGCAGTTCTTC. Amino acids: CASSPVGPRSYNEQFF. The chain couples TRBV28 to TRBJ2-1; D is uncertain. This CDR3 comprises 16 residues. Germline-derived CDR1 and CDR2 are MDHEN and SYDVKM. The V end was cut by 5 bases, the J end by 0 bases, with 14 bases between.